This TCR beta chain was sequenced in a study of blood T cell repertoires in COVID-19 (dated by TCRdb to 2020 to 2021). As for the study more broadly: Samples covering the acute and convalescent phases of COVID-19 were provided by collaborators in the United States, Italy and Spain. The samples were drawn from two sources: the first 160 participants of the ongoing ImmuneRACE study, and over 1,000 subjects contributed by 6 global collaborators. Sample metadata almost always included a de-identified subject ID, COVID-19 status, age in years and sex. The dataset comprised deeply sampled blood TCRbeta repertoires from subjects exposed to, actively infected with, or recovered from COVID-19. Where HLA class I and class II types were available, the types were taken from metadata supplied by the sample provider, not from assay-based typing. The repertoires were released in a freely available public database intended as a resource for research on the immune response to SARS-CoV-2. The prospective study material was composed of cDNA or gDNA derived from T cells, B-cell-depleted T cells, or PBMCs.

The germline V gene (reference sequence) sets CDR1 to LNHNV and CDR2 to YYDKDF. Its CDR3 holds 14 amino acids, cysteine through phenylalanine. Just CDR3 DNA is preserved here, 42 bases in frame from base 1. The V and J ends are trimmed by 6 bases and 2 bases, leaving 11 bases between them. Collaborating institutions collected whole blood in K2EDTA tubes following their own protocols. For TCRbeta analysis, collaborators shipped samples in one of three forms: frozen whole blood, isolated PBMCs, or DNA extracted from either of those sample types. About this clone: Its cognate antigen has yet to be identified. Base qualities are not at hand, and no much larger clone is one base apart.

The immunoSEQ Assay, a bias-controlled multiplex PCR, was used to amplify TCRbeta CDR3 regions from genomic DNA. For the original study's pipeline: The number of nucleated cells in each sample was estimated from the amplification of reference gene primers within the assay. Sequence reads were collapsed and filtered to measure the absolute abundance of every unique TCRbeta CDR3 rearrangement. For each sample, productive Simpson clonality was calculated as the square root of Simpson's diversity index across productive rearrangements. Sourced from immuneACCESS, this table was stored by TCRdb with only in-frame sequences that have V and J called. A share of the clones is absent; for the studies checked, an unresolved V gene accounts for under half, and the remainder has no known explanation. The DNA gave D and trimming, while V, J and clone size come from that table. Recorded for this sample are about 180,000 clones; roughly 85% of them occurred a single time. 7.5% to 10% of the sample is held by the ten biggest clonotypes.

The study at large found these results: The quantity of clinical and demographic metadata differed by source and by participant and was supplied without curation.

The receptor was isolated from a man aged 45-65 years with active or convalescent COVID-19. Source material: peripheral blood. The chain is assembled from TRBV15 and TRBJ2-1; TRBD2 is possibly the D segment (6 matching bases). DNA sequence: TGTGCCACCAGGGGGGGTTCAACCTACAATGAGCAGTTCTTC. This translates into CATRGGSTYNEQFF.